The 17 T cell receptor beta chains in this list originate from one sample, sequenced in a study of technical replicates of blood from a handful of donors. TCRdb's copy holds only in-frame clones and misses some; the assay was immunoSEQ multiplex PCR. Of approximately 12,000 clones in the sample, over 85% are singletons; the top ten hold 6.5% to 8.5%. Material: PBMCs. Receptors were obtained from a human donor in good health.

The chain has TRBV5-1 and TRBJ2-1; TRBD1 aligns across 7 bases. The CDR3 runs 14 residues. The ends lost 0 bases at V and 5 bases at J; junction bases unmatched: 2. CDR1 is SGHRS and CDR2 is YFSETQ in the germline V gene. The CDR3 DNA reads TGCGCCAGCAGCTTGGACGGACAGGACAATGAGCAGTTCTTC. This codes for CASSLDGQDNEQFF. The full variable domain, completed using reference TRBV5-1 and TRBJ2-1, is KAGVTQTPRYLIKTRGQQVTLSCSPISGHRSVSWYQQTPGQGLQFLFEYFSETQRNKGNFPGRFSGRQFSNSRSEMNVSTLELGDSALYLCASSLDGQDNEQFFGPGTRLTVL.

The chain joins TRBV6-4 to TRBJ2-1, with TRBD1 identical over 9 bases. The germline V gene has CDR1 MRHNA and CDR2 SNTAGT. V was clipped by 0 bases and J by 7 bases; unmatched bases: 4. The CDR3 length is 15 residues. The CDR3 here is CASSDSMTGGNEQFF. CDR3 sequence (DNA): TGTGCCAGCAGTGACTCGATGACAGGGGGTAATGAGCAGTTCTTC.

This chain uses TRBV28 with TRBJ2-1; 11 bases agree with TRBD2. Per germline, CDR1 MDHEN and CDR2 SYDVKM. The CDR3 length is 15 residues. Germline trimming cut 6 bases from V and 14 bases from J; bases unmatched to any gene: 15. CDR3 nucleotides: TGTGCCAGCAGCTTGACGATAGCGGGAGGGGATCTAAAGTTCTTC. Encoded protein: CASSLTIAGGDLKFF. The complete variable domain, with remaining parts taken from reference TRBV28 and TRBJ2-1, reads DVKVTQSSRYLVKRTGEKVFLECVQDMDHENMFWYRQDPGLGLRLIYFSYDVKMKEKGDIPEGYSVSREKKERFSLILESASTNQTSMYLCASSLTIAGGDLKFFGPGTRLTVL.

The chain couples TRBV27 to TRBJ1-4, with 8 positions matching TRBD1. The ends lost 6 bases at V and 4 bases at J; junction bases unmatched: 4. Looked up from germline, CDR1 is MNHEY and CDR2 is SMNVEV (reference sequence). The CDR3 totals 14 residues. The CDR3 protein is CASRPQGGNEKLFF. The DNA for the CDR3 is TGTGCCAGCAGACCACAGGGGGGTAATGAAAAACTGTTTTTT.

The V gene is TRBV7-9, the J gene TRBJ1-2; D uncertain. This CDR3 comprises 13 residues. Trimming removed 7 bases at V and 3 bases at J, with 12 bases between. Germline assignment: CDR1 SEHNR and CDR2 FQNEAQ (reference sequence). For the CDR3, the DNA is TGTGCCAGCACCCGGGGTAGGGACTATGGCTACACCTTC. It is translated as CASTRGRDYGYTF.

This clone occurred a few times. V gene TRBV30 combines with J gene TRBJ1-5; D not certain. Germline V CDR1 and CDR2: GTSNPN, SVGIG (reference sequence). V lost 1 base and J 1 base, leaving 2 bases between the germline ends. The CDR3 sequence is 12 residues long. The CDR3 nucleotides are TGTGCCTGGAGTGCGAGCAATCAGCCCCAGCATTTT. This gives the protein CAWSASNQPQHF.

This chain joins TRBV6-5 and TRBJ1-3; unclear D gene. The CDR3 has 13 amino acids. V lost 0 bases and J 8 bases, leaving 8 bases between the germline ends. CDR1 is MNHEY, CDR2 SVGAGI, per germline. CDR3 sequence reads: CASSYSTGYTIYF. The CDR3 nucleotides are TGTGCCAGCAGTTACTCGACGGGTTACACCATATATTTT.

The chain has TRBV6-6 and TRBJ2-7, with D hard to call. V was trimmed by 5 bases and J by 0 bases, leaving 11 bases between them. This CDR3 is 14 amino acids long. The germline CDR1 and CDR2 sequences are MNHNY and SVGAGI (reference sequence). CDR3 sequence: CASSRSTFSYEQYF. The CDR3 nucleotides read TGTGCCAGCAGTCGCTCGACATTCTCCTACGAGCAGTACTTC.

The genes are TRBV30 and TRBJ1-1; D may be TRBD1 (6 bases). The CDR3 extends over 13 amino acids. CDR1 and CDR2 from the germline V gene are GTSNPN and SVGIG (reference sequence). V lost 2 bases and J 9 bases, leaving 16 bases between the germline ends. CDR3 sequence reads: CAWSKGDLMKAFF. The CDR3 region has the DNA TGTGCCTGGAGTAAGGGGGACCTGATGAAAGCTTTCTTT.

In this sample, this clone turned up once. The chain links TRBV6-5 to TRBJ2-1; weak D call: TRBD2 (6 bases). This CDR3 spans 16 amino acids. Trimming removed 1 base from V and 0 bases from J, with 10 bases in between. Germline V lookup: CDR1 MNHEY, CDR2 SVGAGI. This chain's CDR3 is CASSYLATSSYNEQFF. CDR3 bases: TGTGCCAGCAGTTACTTGGCGACTAGCTCCTACAATGAGCAGTTCTTC.

This chain connects TRBV27 to TRBJ2-1; 13 positions match TRBD2. The CDR3 consists of 18 residues. The V gene's germline CDR1 is MNHEY and CDR2 SMNVEV (reference sequence). With V trimmed by 3 bases and J by 6 bases, 11 bases remained unmatched. In nucleotides, the CDR3 is TGTGCCAGCAGTTTTAGGACTAGCGGGAGTGGGGGGCGCAATGAGCAGTTCTTC. It translates to CASSFRTSGSGGRNEQFF.

This chain uses TRBV4-2 with TRBJ2-7; 8 nucleotides line up with TRBD2. The CDR3 totals 15 residues. V lost 0 bases, J lost 4 bases, and 5 bases stayed unmatched. The germline V gene encodes CDR1 LGHNA and CDR2 YNFKEQ. The DNA of the CDR3 is TGTGCCAGCAGCCAAGAACGGGAGGGAAGGTACGAGCAGTACTTC. Translated, it gives CASSQEREGRYEQYF.

The J gene is TRBJ1-4, the V gene TRBV7-8, with 10 positions matching TRBD1. This CDR3 region has 18 residues. The germline gives CDR1 SGHVS, CDR2 FQNEAQ. Trimming cost V 6 bases and J 2 bases; bases outside gene matches: 12. CDR3 sequence reads: CASRLPGQGYGTNEKLFF. The CDR3 coding sequence is TGTGCCAGCAGACTACCGGGACAGGGGTATGGGACTAATGAAAAACTGTTTTTT.

The chain's CDR3 is CASSTSTDTQYF. The CDR3 nucleotides are TGTGCCAGTAGTACTAGCACAGATACGCAGTATTTT. The chain is built from TRBV19 and TRBJ2-3, with unresolved D. Germline V gene data show CDR1 as LNHDA and CDR2 as SQIVND (reference sequence). The CDR3 consists of 12 residues. V shed 4 bases and J shed 0 bases, with 2 bases lying between them.

The chain recombines TRBV7-2 with TRBJ2-1; D gene uncertain. The CDR3 length is 12 residues. CDR1 is SGHTA, CDR2 FQGNSA, per germline. Trimming removed 5 bases at V and 10 bases at J, with 12 bases between. The CDR3 DNA follows: TGTGCCAGCAGCGCATATCAGAAAGAGCAGTTCTTC. Encoded protein: CASSAYQKEQFF.

The rearrangement links TRBV5-1 to TRBJ1-3; D call uncertain. From germline, CDR1 is SGHRS and CDR2 YFSETQ. Trimming pared 2 bases from V and 0 bases from J, leaving 15 bases between. This CDR3 is built from 17 residues. The CDR3 spells CASSLSPKTSSGNTIYF. Written as DNA, the CDR3 is TGCGCCAGCAGCTTATCCCCGAAAACTAGCTCTGGAAACACCATATATTTT. Looking up the rest from reference TRBV5-1 and TRBJ1-3 gives the full variable domain: KAGVTQTPRYLIKTRGQQVTLSCSPISGHRSVSWYQQTPGQGLQFLFEYFSETQRNKGNFPGRFSGRQFSNSRSEMNVSTLELGDSALYLCASSLSPKTSSGNTIYFGEGSWLTVV.

The CDR3 loop is CASSDWLAGLYETQYF. Here the CDR3 DNA reads TGCGCCAGCAGTGACTGGCTAGCGGGACTTTACGAGACCCAGTACTTC. The rearrangement uses TRBV10-2 and TRBJ2-5, with 9 bases aligning to TRBD2. The CDR3 totals 16 residues. CDR1 is WSHSY, CDR2 SAAADI, per germline. V was clipped by 3 bases and J by 5 bases; unmatched bases: 10.